These T cell receptor beta chains were read from a single sample in a study of CDR3 diversity in severe acne. From the PCR reads, TCRdb called clonotypes with MiXCR, one entry per CDR3 protein. This table has roughly 81,000 distinct CDR3 sequences, roughly half appearing once. The source material was blood. These receptors came from a male donor in good health, serving as a control. Each CDR3 is given with its conserved first and last residue. The D gene is left open where the match is weak. Clone size appears in some rows only: once, few, many, or a class for an expanded clone.

d_gene	j_gene	abundance	v_gene	CDR3nt	CDR3aa
NA	TRBJ2-5	many	TRBV9	TGTGCCAGCAGCCCACCTGGGCGTGGAGAGACCCAGTACTTC	CASSPPGRGETQYF
NA	TRBJ1-5	many	TRBV19	TGTGCCAGTAGTATAGGTAATCAGCCCCAGCATTTT	CASSIGNQPQHF
TRBD2	TRBJ2-1	many	TRBV20-1	TGCAGTGCATCCCCAGCGGGGATATACAATGAGCAGTTCTTC	CSASPAGIYNEQFF
TRBD1	TRBJ2-5	NA	TRBV5-5	TGTACCAGCAGCTTGGACAGGGAATTCGGGACCCAGTACTTC	CTSSLDREFGTQYF
TRBD2	TRBJ2-3	once	TRBV6-5	TGTGCCAGCAAACTAGCGCCTAGCACAGATACGCAGTATTTT	CASKLAPSTDTQYF
NA	TRBJ2-7	NA	TRBV19	TGTGCCAGTACCCCGGGCAGGACCTACGAGCAGTACTTC	CASTPGRTYEQYF
NA	TRBJ1-1	medium-sized	TRBV20-1	TGCAGTGCTAGACCTACAGAGACTGAAGCTTTCTTT	CSARPTETEAFF
TRBD2	TRBJ2-1	many	TRBV6-5	TGTGCCAGCAGTGGACGAGGACTAGCGCATTACAATGAGCAGTTCTTC	CASSGRGLAHYNEQFF
TRBD1	TRBJ1-4	NA	TRBV4-1	TGCGCCAGCAGCCAGAACCAGTATCCCGGGACAGGGGAAAAACTGTTTTTT	CASSQNQYPGTGEKLFF
TRBD1	TRBJ2-1	medium-sized	TRBV19	TGTGCCAGTCGAAGAGGGGGCGCGTATCATGAGCAGTTCTTC	CASRRGGAYHEQFF
TRBD2	TRBJ2-1	NA	TRBV5-1	TGCGCCAGCAGCTTGTTCGATGCGGGAGAGGATCAGGATGAGCAGTTCTTC	CASSLFDAGEDQDEQFF